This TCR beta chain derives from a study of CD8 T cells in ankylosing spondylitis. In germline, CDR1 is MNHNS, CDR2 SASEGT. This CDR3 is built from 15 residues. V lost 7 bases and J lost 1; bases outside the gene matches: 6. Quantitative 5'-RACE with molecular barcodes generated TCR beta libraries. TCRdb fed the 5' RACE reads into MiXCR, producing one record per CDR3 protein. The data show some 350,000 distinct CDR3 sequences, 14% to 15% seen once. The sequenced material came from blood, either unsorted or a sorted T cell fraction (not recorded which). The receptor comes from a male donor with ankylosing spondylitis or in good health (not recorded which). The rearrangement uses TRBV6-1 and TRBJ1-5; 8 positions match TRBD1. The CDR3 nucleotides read TGTGCCAGCACCCTGGACAGGGCGAGCAATCAGCCCCAGCATTTT. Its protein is CASTLDRASNQPQHF.